This T cell receptor (beta chain) came from a study of blood T cell repertoires in COVID-19. Study in general: The analysed material was cDNA or gDNA that came from T cells, B-cell-depleted T cells, or PBMCs.

Clones were read by immunoSEQ multiplex PCR, and TCRdb kept only the in-frame ones, dropping some. The profile shows roughly 96,000 clones, around 80% of them singletons. V was trimmed by 1 base and J by 0 bases, leaving 19 bases between them. Germline CDR1 and CDR2: SGHAT and FQNNGV. The CDR3 runs to 19 residues. The chain joins TRBV11-2 to TRBJ2-4; D perhaps matches TRBD2 (6 bases). This clonotype originated in a man aged 55-75 years with acute or convalescent COVID-19. Material: peripheral blood. Here the CDR3 DNA reads TGTGCCAGCAGCTTAGCGACGGGAGACTCCATACTAGCCAAAAACATTCAGTACTTC. This encodes CASSLATGDSILAKNIQYF.